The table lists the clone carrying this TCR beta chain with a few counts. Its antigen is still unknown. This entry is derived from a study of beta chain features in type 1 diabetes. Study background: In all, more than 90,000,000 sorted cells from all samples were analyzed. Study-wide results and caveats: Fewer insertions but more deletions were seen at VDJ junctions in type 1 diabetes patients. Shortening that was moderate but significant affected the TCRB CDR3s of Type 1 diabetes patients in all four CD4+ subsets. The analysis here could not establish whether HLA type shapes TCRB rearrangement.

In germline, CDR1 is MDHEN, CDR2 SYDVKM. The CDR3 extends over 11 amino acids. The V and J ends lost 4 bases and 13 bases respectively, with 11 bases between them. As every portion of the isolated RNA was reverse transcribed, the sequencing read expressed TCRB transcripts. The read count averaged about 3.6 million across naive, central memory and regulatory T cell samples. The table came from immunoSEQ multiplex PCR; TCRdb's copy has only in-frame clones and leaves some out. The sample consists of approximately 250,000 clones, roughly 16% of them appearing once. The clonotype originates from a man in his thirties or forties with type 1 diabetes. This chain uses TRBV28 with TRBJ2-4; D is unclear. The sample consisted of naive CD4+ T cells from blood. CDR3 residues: CASSSFHWQYF. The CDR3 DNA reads TGTGCCAGCAGTTCTTTTCACTGGCAGTACTTC.